This entry lists 14 T cell receptor beta chains sequenced from one sample in a study of cytomegalovirus exposure and HLA in healthy donors. PCR employed 60 Vbeta and 13 Jbeta primers. Method: immunoSEQ multiplex PCR; TCRdb's copy keeps in-frame clones and lacks some. The specimen's table records approximately 190,000 clones. Sequenced: PBMCs. These receptors all stem from a man aged 25-45 years in good health and CMV-seronegative.

This rearrangement joins TRBV2 to TRBJ1-5; a weak D match, TRBD1 (6 bases). Germline values: CDR1 SNHLY, CDR2 FYNNEI. CDR3 length equals 21 residues. Trimming removed 8 bases from V and 3 bases from J, with 35 bases in between. CDR3 DNA sequence: TGTGCCAGCGGGGGGGGGCTGGGGGTTATTTCGATCAGGTCGGCCAATCAGCCCCAGCATTTT. Protein sequence: CASGGGLGVISIRSANQPQHF.

The genes are TRBV5-6 and TRBJ2-5, with 9 bases identical to TRBD1. Germline V lookup: CDR1 SGHDT, CDR2 YYEEEE. Trimming removed 4 bases from V and 3 bases from J; junction bases left unmatched: 19. The CDR3 has 19 amino acids. The CDR3 loop reads CASSLTTGGSYIGEETQYF. In nucleotides, the CDR3 is TGTGCCAGCAGCCTGACGACAGGGGGTTCGTATATTGGAGAAGAGACCCAGTACTTC.

The chain couples TRBV5-1 to TRBJ1-2; no firm D call. The CDR3 length is 13 residues. The V end lost 1 base, the J end lost 8 bases, and 12 bases lay between the germline ends. Germline CDR1 and CDR2: SGHRS and YFSETQ. The CDR3 here is CASSLYLGEGYTF. CDR3 nucleotides: TGCGCCAGCAGCTTGTATCTCGGGGAGGGCTACACCTTC.

The chain employs TRBV11-2 and TRBJ1-1, with no clear D. Germline CDR1 reads SGHAT; CDR2 reads FQNNGV. The V end was cut by 1 base, the J end by 1 base, with 7 bases between. The length of the CDR3 is 14 residues. The chain's CDR3 is CASSLAWQNTEAFF. The CDR3 bases are TGTGCCAGCAGCTTAGCTTGGCAGAACACTGAAGCTTTCTTT.

The chain joins TRBV28 to TRBJ2-1; possible D gene TRBD1, 6 bases. Germline values: CDR1 MDHEN, CDR2 SYDVKM. Between the trimmed V and J ends, which lost 6 bases and 4 bases, there was a span of 13 bases. CDR3 length: 14 residues. The CDR3 region is CASRDPGTYNEQFF. CDR3 nucleotides: TGTGCCAGCAGAGACCCCGGGACATACAATGAGCAGTTCTTC.

The chain joins TRBV11-2 to TRBJ1-2; D is perhaps TRBD1 (6 bases). This CDR3 is built from 15 residues. Germline loops: CDR1 SGHAT, CDR2 FQNNGV. V shed 5 bases and J shed 4 bases, with 17 bases lying between them. The CDR3 protein is CASSPPGVRSYGYTF. The CDR3 DNA is TGTGCCAGCAGCCCCCCAGGGGTCCGTTCCTATGGCTACACCTTC.

The chain combines TRBV27 with TRBJ2-5; 15 bases align to TRBD2. Germline lookup yields CDR1 MNHEY and CDR2 SMNVEV (reference sequence). V lost 5 bases and J lost 4; bases outside the gene matches: 2. The CDR3 is made up of 15 amino acids. The DNA for the CDR3 is TGTGCCAGCAGTGGGGGACTAGCGGGAGGAGAGACCCAGTACTTC. Translated, it gives CASSGGLAGGETQYF.

This chain connects TRBV11-2 to TRBJ1-1; a possible D gene is TRBD1 (5 bases). The germline V gene encodes CDR1 SGHAT and CDR2 FQNNGV. This CDR3 is 12 amino acids long. The V end lost 5 bases, the J end lost 4 bases, and 8 bases lay between the germline ends. The CDR3 DNA sequence: TGTGCCAGCAGCAGGGGATCCACTGAAGCTTTCTTT. It codes for CASSRGSTEAFF.

V usage is TRBV7-2 and J usage is TRBJ2-1, with D perhaps TRBD2 (5 bases). V dropped 7 bases and J dropped 1 base, with 8 bases sitting between them. The CDR3 is made up of 13 amino acids. Germline V gene data show CDR1 as SGHTA and CDR2 as FQGNSA. CDR3 sequence reads: CASTLVSYNEQFF. In DNA, the CDR3 is TGTGCCAGCACACTAGTTTCCTACAATGAGCAGTTCTTC. The whole variable domain, filled in from reference TRBV7-2 and TRBJ2-1, reads GAGVSQSPSNKVTEKGKDVELRCDPISGHTALYWYRQSLGQGLEFLIYFQGNSAPDKSGLPSDRFSAERTGGSVSTLTIQRTQQEDSAVYLCASTLVSYNEQFFGPGTRLTVL.

The chain couples TRBV13 to TRBJ1-1; D may be TRBD1 (5 bases). Germline values: CDR1 PRHDT, CDR2 FYEKMQ (reference sequence). The CDR3 runs 12 residues. The germline V and J ends were trimmed by 5 bases and 11 bases, with 15 bases remaining between them. CDR3 in amino acids: CASSQGAISAFF. Written as DNA, the CDR3 is TGTGCCAGCAGCCAAGGGGCAATCTCGGCTTTCTTT.

This CDR3 reads CASSAFGQGPNYGYTF. CDR3 coding DNA: TGTGCCAGCAGTGCCTTCGGGCAGGGCCCCAACTATGGCTACACCTTC. This chain uses TRBV27 with TRBJ1-2; possibly TRBD1 for D (5 bases). The V gene lost 5 bases and the J gene lost 2 bases, with 18 bases spanning the gap. Germline CDR1 and CDR2: MNHEY and SMNVEV (reference sequence). There are 16 residues in the CDR3.

The CDR3 here is CASSETAGQAYGYTF. Here the CDR3 DNA reads TGTGCCAGCAGTGAAACTGCCGGACAGGCTTATGGCTACACCTTC. This chain connects TRBV2 to TRBJ1-2, with TRBD1 matching over 7 bases. CDR3 size: 15 residues. After removal of 2 bases from V and 5 bases from J, the junction contained 8 bases not matched to a gene. CDR1 and CDR2 from the germline V gene are SNHLY and FYNNEI.

The chain carries TRBV6-6 and TRBJ2-5, with 7 bases identical to TRBD2. The CDR3 covers 14 residues. Germline-derived CDR1 and CDR2 are MNHNY and SVGAGI (reference sequence). With V trimmed by 6 bases and J by 1 base, 5 bases remained unmatched. In nucleotides, the CDR3 is TGTGCCAGCAGCCTTCGACTAGCCCAAGAGACCCAGTACTTC. This gives the protein CASSLRLAQETQYF.

This chain connects TRBV11-2 to TRBJ2-5; D is unclear. V was shortened by 1 base and J by 0 bases, with 15 bases between the two germline ends. Germline assignment: CDR1 SGHAT and CDR2 FQNNGV. The CDR3 is made up of 17 amino acids. The CDR3 protein is CASSLVAGLENQETQYF. The CDR3 DNA is TGTGCCAGCAGCTTAGTAGCCGGGTTGGAGAACCAAGAGACCCAGTACTTC.